The 9 T cell receptor beta chains below come from one sample, sequenced in a study of CD8 T cells in ankylosing spondylitis. Notes on the study in general: Typical of ankylosing spondylitis blood, it appeared, was a TCR beta motif of fewer than 10 highly homologous variants.

A single record per CDR3 protein comes from TCRdb applying MiXCR to the 5' RACE reads. In the table there are 350,000 to 450,000 distinct CDR3 sequences, 20% to 30% of which are singletons. Their target antigens are unknown. The material sequenced was blood, either unsorted or a sorted T cell fraction (not recorded which). Receptor source: a male donor with ankylosing spondylitis.

This clonotype showed up just a few times. The V gene is TRBV20-1, the J gene TRBJ1-5, with D hard to call. The CDR3 extends over 14 amino acids. The germline gives CDR1 DFQATT, CDR2 SNEGSKA (reference sequence). Trimming pared 0 bases from V and 0 bases from J, leaving 6 bases between. CDR3 in amino acids: CSARDTRSNQPQHF. The CDR3 DNA is TGCAGTGCTAGAGACACACGTAGCAATCAGCCCCAGCATTTT.

The chain recombines TRBV12-3 or TRBV12-4 with TRBJ1-1; D possibly corresponds to TRBD1 (5 bases). The CDR3 length is 14 residues. The V gene lost 6 bases and the J gene lost 0 bases, with 11 bases spanning the gap. CDR3 residues: CASRPGPVNTEAFF. The DNA for the CDR3 is TGTGCCAGCAGGCCGGGACCGGTGAACACTGAAGCTTTCTTT.

This clonotype was counted only a few times. The chain recombines TRBV4-2 with TRBJ2-7; D remains unclear. Trimming left V 0 bases short and J 5 bases short, with 11 bases between. CDR1 is LGHNA, CDR2 YNFKEQ, per germline. The CDR3 is 14 residues long. Written as DNA, the CDR3 is TGTGCCAGCAGCCAAGAGCGGTTGGCCAACGAGCAGTACTTC. Translating gives CASSQERLANEQYF.

The chain combines TRBV7-2 with TRBJ1-3; D gene ambiguous. The CDR3 sequence is 13 residues long. CDR1 is SGHTA, CDR2 FQGNSA, per germline. The ends were cut back, 3 bases at V and 2 bases at J, with 5 bases in the middle. The CDR3 sequence is CASSLTTGNTIYF. For the CDR3, the DNA is TGTGCCAGCAGCTTGACGACTGGAAACACCATATATTTT.

The genes are TRBV5-1 and TRBJ2-2; 13 bases are shared with TRBD2. Germline V CDR1 and CDR2: SGHRS, YFSETQ. With 0 bases clipped from V and 4 bases from J, the junction kept 3 bases outside the gene matches. This CDR3 has 17 amino acids. In nucleotides, the CDR3 is TGCGCCAGCAGCTTGGGACTAGCGGGAGGTGTCACCGGGGAGCTGTTTTTT. Amino acid sequence: CASSLGLAGGVTGELFF.

The V call is TRBV5-1, the J call TRBJ1-2; 7 bases match TRBD1. With 4 bases clipped from V and 5 bases from J, the junction kept 11 bases outside the gene matches. CDR1 and CDR2 from the germline V gene are SGHRS and YFSETQ. There are 15 residues in the CDR3. CDR3 sequence: CASSEGQVAGYGYTF. CDR3 bases: TGCGCCAGCAGCGAAGGACAGGTGGCTGGATATGGCTACACCTTC.

The chain employs TRBV4-2 and TRBJ2-7, with 10 nucleotides matching TRBD2. The trim removed 4 bases at V and 4 bases at J, leaving 16 bases unmatched. CDR1 and CDR2 from the germline V gene are LGHNA and YNFKEQ. This CDR3 has 18 residues. The CDR3: CASSLGVAGGPSGYEQYF. The CDR3 DNA follows: TGTGCCAGCAGCCTTGGGGTAGCGGGAGGCCCCTCCGGATACGAGCAGTACTTC.

The table lists this clonotype with a few counts. This sequence joins TRBV5-6 and TRBJ2-5; 11 positions match TRBD1. V trimming: 2 bases; J trimming: 5 bases; junction bases outside the gene matches: 5. Germline CDR1 and CDR2: SGHDT and YYEEEE. The CDR3 is 15 amino acids. The CDR3 loop reads CASSFGQGATETQYF. The DNA of the CDR3 is TGTGCCAGCAGCTTTGGACAGGGGGCTACGGAGACCCAGTACTTC.

This clonotype was counted a single time. The chain uses TRBV6-1 and TRBJ1-3; no clear D. The CDR3 has 14 amino acids. Germline-derived CDR1 and CDR2 are MNHNS and SASEGT. The ends were cut back, 6 bases at V and 1 base at J, with 10 bases in the middle. The CDR3 protein is CASRGWGSGNTIYF. In DNA form, the CDR3 reads TGTGCCAGCAGGGGATGGGGATCTGGAAACACCATATATTTT.